This is a list of T cell receptor beta chains from one sample in a study of shared clonotypes between healthy human individuals. This table comes from immunoSEQ multiplex PCR, and its TCRdb copy is limited to in-frame clones, with some not included. The sample shows roughly 2.5 million clones, more than 90% of them seen only once. The sequencing input was naive CD4+ T cells sorted from blood. The receptors were gathered from a man aged 18 to 30 in good health. Each CDR3 is given with its conserved first and last residue. Fields, in order: J gene, V gene, clone size, D gene, CDR3 DNA, CDR3 protein. A D gene is named only where the DNA matches it firmly. Only some rows state a clone size, as once, few, many or a class for expanded clones.

TRBJ1-1 TRBV6-1 NA NA TGTGCCAGCAGTGACTTGGGGGGCGCGAACACTGAAGCTTTCTTT CASSDLGGANTEAFF
TRBJ1-5 TRBV4-1 NA NA TGCGCCAGCAGCCAAGAAACATCGACTTGGGGGAGCGTGCAGCCCCAGCATTTT CASSQETSTWGSVQPQHF
TRBJ2-7 TRBV4-3 NA NA TGCGCCAGCAGCCAAGAAAAGGGTCCCCCTTACGAGCAGTACTTC CASSQEKGPPYEQYF
TRBJ2-7 TRBV7-9 NA TRBD1 TGTGCCAGCAGCGCGTCCGGGACAGGATCTGGAGAGCAGTACTTC CASSASGTGSGEQYF
TRBJ2-1 TRBV5-1 NA NA TGCGCCAGCAGCTTGACAGGGTTTAATCCGTTCTTC CASSLTGFNPFF
TRBJ2-7 TRBV6-6 NA TRBD1 TGTGCTACCGGACAGGGGATTTACGAGCAGTACTTC CATGQGIYEQYF
TRBJ2-5 TRBV7-9 NA TRBD1 TGTGCCAGCACCATATGGACAGGGAGCCTCCAAGAGACCCAGTACTTC CASTIWTGSLQETQYF
TRBJ2-1 TRBV11-2 NA TRBD2 TGTGCCAGCAGCTTAGCCCCACTAGCGGGGGGGGAGCAGTTCTTC CASSLAPLAGGEQFF
TRBJ1-2 TRBV6-6 NA NA TGTGCCCAGCATCGAGGGCCGGGCTATGGCTACACCTTC CAQHRGPGYGYTF
TRBJ2-1 TRBV19 NA TRBD2 TGTGCCAGTAGTACGGGACTAGCGGGGAATGAGCAGTTCTTC CASSTGLAGNEQFF
TRBJ2-6 TRBV27 NA TRBD1 TGTGCCAGCAGTTTAAGGACAGGTGTCACCTCTGGGGCCAACGTCCTGACTTTC CASSLRTGVTSGANVLTF
TRBJ2-7 TRBV14 NA NA TGTGCCAGCAGCCAATATCCCGGGAACGTCTACGAGCAGTACTTC CASSQYPGNVYEQYF
TRBJ2-7 TRBV28 NA NA TGTGCCAGCAGTTTGGAGAGCGGTCCTTCCTACGAGCAGTACTTC CASSLESGPSYEQYF
TRBJ2-7 TRBV7-2 once TRBD2 TGTGCCAGCAGCTCAAGTCTAGCGGCGTCCTACGAGCAGTACTTC CASSSSLAASYEQYF
TRBJ1-1 TRBV5-1 NA TRBD1 TGCGCCAGCAGCCGCTCCGGGACAGGGGGCGCGTACACTGAAGCTTTCTTT CASSRSGTGGAYTEAFF
TRBJ1-2 TRBV28 NA NA TGTGCCAGCAGTTTAGGGATAGGGTTAGTCTATGGCTACACCTTC CASSLGIGLVYGYTF
TRBJ1-1 TRBV18 NA NA TGTGCCAGCTCAGGGCGAGAGGGTTGGGAAGCTTTCTTT CASSGREGWEAFF
TRBJ2-7 TRBV6-1 NA NA TGTGCCAGCAGTGGACGGTCCGCATCCGAGCAGTACTTC CASSGRSASEQYF
TRBJ1-1 TRBV5-6 NA NA TGTGCCAGCAGCTCCCTATTGAACACTGAAGCTTTCTTT CASSSLLNTEAFF
TRBJ1-3 TRBV7-8 once NA TGTGCCAGCAGCTTAGCACCCCACCCCTCTGGAAACACCATATATTTT CASSLAPHPSGNTIYF
TRBJ2-7 TRBV2 NA TRBD2 TGTGCCAGCAGTCCTCGGACTAGCTACAACGAGCAGTACTTC CASSPRTSYNEQYF
TRBJ2-1 TRBV5-1 NA TRBD1 TGCGCCAGCAGCCCCTTGGACAGGGGGTACAATGAGCAGTTCTTC CASSPLDRGYNEQFF
TRBJ1-1 TRBV5-1 NA NA TGCGCCAGCAGCTCCTCCACAGGGATCACTGAAGCTTTCTTT CASSSSTGITEAFF
TRBJ2-3 TRBV18 NA TRBD2 TGTGCCAGCTCACCAGTTTTGCGGGGGGAAGTGAATACGCAGTATTTT CASSPVLRGEVNTQYF
TRBJ2-3 TRBV2 NA TRBD2 TGTGCCAGCAGTTCCGGCGGGGGGATCGCAGATACGCAGTATTTT CASSSGGGIADTQYF
TRBJ2-2 TRBV11-2 NA NA TGTGCCAGCAGCTTAGGACGGACCGGGGAGCTGTTTTTT CASSLGRTGELFF
TRBJ1-2 TRBV28 NA NA TGTGCCAGCAGTTTCGACATAAGGGCTCCTGAGGCGAACTATGGCTACACCTTC CASSFDIRAPEANYGYTF
TRBJ2-3 TRBV30 NA NA TGTGCCCGCCGACAGGTAACTAGCACAGATACGCAGTATTTT CARRQVTSTDTQYF
TRBJ2-3 TRBV30 NA NA TGTGCCTGGAGTTTGAGCACAGATACGCAGTATTTT CAWSLSTDTQYF